Listed below are T cell receptor beta chains from one sample, sequenced in a study of control samples from healthy donors and cancer patients. Clones were read by immunoSEQ multiplex PCR, and TCRdb kept only the in-frame ones, dropping some. The sample lists around 96,000 clones, 85% to 95% occurring once. The sample comprised blood. These receptors were collected from a man between 18 and 35 years old in good health. CDR3s include the opening cysteine and the closing phenylalanine or tryptophan. D genes are given only for firm matches. Clone size is given for some rows only: seen once, a few or many times, or a class if the clone is expanded.

CDR3 protein: CSAEHGRAGTGELFF
CDR3 DNA: TGCAGCGCCGAACATGGCCGGGCGGGGACCGGGGAGCTGTTTTTT
D gene: NA
clone size: NA
V gene: TRBV29-1
J gene: TRBJ2-2

CDR3 protein: CASSLGSGTQETQYF
CDR3 DNA: TGTGCCAGCAGCTTAGGCTCGGGGACCCAAGAGACCCAGTACTTC
D gene: NA
clone size: NA
V gene: TRBV7-2
J gene: TRBJ2-5

CDR3 protein: CASSLEGHLGGYTF
CDR3 DNA: TGCGCCAGCAGCTTGGAGGGACACCTTGGAGGCTACACCTTC
D gene: NA
clone size: NA
V gene: TRBV5-1
J gene: TRBJ1-2

CDR3 protein: CASSSLGTGENQPQHF
CDR3 DNA: TGTGCCAGCAGTTCTCTCGGGACAGGGGAGAATCAGCCCCAGCATTTT
D gene: TRBD1
clone size: NA
V gene: TRBV6-5
J gene: TRBJ1-5

CDR3 protein: CASSNTAANGYTF
CDR3 DNA: TGTGCCAGTAGTAACACCGCGGCCAATGGCTACACCTTC
D gene: NA
clone size: NA
V gene: TRBV19
J gene: TRBJ1-2

CDR3 protein: CASSHENPGQIPYEQYF
CDR3 DNA: TGTGCCAGCAGCCATGAAAATCCGGGACAGATTCCTTACGAGCAGTACTTC
D gene: TRBD1
clone size: NA
V gene: TRBV7-9
J gene: TRBJ2-7

CDR3 protein: CASTPRQGAYEQYF
CDR3 DNA: TGTGCCAGCACCCCGCGACAGGGGGCCTACGAGCAGTACTTC
D gene: TRBD1
clone size: once
V gene: TRBV18
J gene: TRBJ2-7

CDR3 protein: CASSVGTLYNEQFF
CDR3 DNA: TGTGCCAGCAGCGTAGGGACACTCTACAATGAGCAGTTCTTC
D gene: NA
clone size: NA
V gene: TRBV9
J gene: TRBJ2-1

CDR3 protein: CASRLIWTADEAFF
CDR3 DNA: TGTGCCAGCAGATTAATTTGGACGGCAGATGAAGCTTTCTTT
D gene: NA
clone size: NA
V gene: TRBV7-9
J gene: TRBJ1-1

CDR3 protein: CASSRHPLYEQYF
CDR3 DNA: TGTGCCAGCAGCCGTCACCCCCTCTACGAGCAGTACTTC
D gene: NA
clone size: few
V gene: TRBV7-9
J gene: TRBJ2-7

CDR3 protein: CASSALDYNEQFF
CDR3 DNA: TGTGCCAGCAGCGCACTAGACTACAATGAGCAGTTCTTC
D gene: NA
clone size: NA
V gene: TRBV9
J gene: TRBJ2-1

CDR3 protein: CASRASRDANQPQHF
CDR3 DNA: TGTGCCAGCAGGGCAAGCAGAGACGCAAATCAGCCCCAGCATTTT
D gene: NA
clone size: NA
V gene: TRBV2
J gene: TRBJ1-5

CDR3 protein: CAIDEPLLPPGYGYTF
CDR3 DNA: TGTGCCATCGACGAACCCCTTCTCCCTCCCGGCTATGGCTACACCTTC
D gene: NA
clone size: NA
V gene: TRBV7-8
J gene: TRBJ1-2

CDR3 protein: CASSFLEGSYEQYF
CDR3 DNA: TGTGCCAGCAGTTTTTTAGAGGGCTCCTACGAGCAGTACTTC
D gene: NA
clone size: NA
V gene: TRBV27
J gene: TRBJ2-7

CDR3 protein: CASSSGPVGETQYF
CDR3 DNA: TGTGCCAGCAGCTCCGGTCCTGTCGGGGAGACCCAGTACTTC
D gene: NA
clone size: NA
V gene: TRBV13
J gene: TRBJ2-5

CDR3 protein: CASSSGLAANQEQFF
CDR3 DNA: TGCGCCAGCAGCTCTGGACTAGCGGCGAATCAAGAGCAGTTCTTC
D gene: TRBD2
clone size: once
V gene: TRBV5-1
J gene: TRBJ2-1

CDR3 protein: CASSQEGRLLYEQYF
CDR3 DNA: TGTGCCAGCAGCCAAGAGGGTCGTTTGCTCTACGAGCAGTACTTC
D gene: NA
clone size: NA
V gene: TRBV14
J gene: TRBJ2-7

CDR3 protein: CASRSYGGTYEQYF
CDR3 DNA: TGTGCAAGTCGATCCTATGGGGGGACCTACGAGCAGTACTTC
D gene: NA
clone size: NA
V gene: TRBV12-2
J gene: TRBJ2-7